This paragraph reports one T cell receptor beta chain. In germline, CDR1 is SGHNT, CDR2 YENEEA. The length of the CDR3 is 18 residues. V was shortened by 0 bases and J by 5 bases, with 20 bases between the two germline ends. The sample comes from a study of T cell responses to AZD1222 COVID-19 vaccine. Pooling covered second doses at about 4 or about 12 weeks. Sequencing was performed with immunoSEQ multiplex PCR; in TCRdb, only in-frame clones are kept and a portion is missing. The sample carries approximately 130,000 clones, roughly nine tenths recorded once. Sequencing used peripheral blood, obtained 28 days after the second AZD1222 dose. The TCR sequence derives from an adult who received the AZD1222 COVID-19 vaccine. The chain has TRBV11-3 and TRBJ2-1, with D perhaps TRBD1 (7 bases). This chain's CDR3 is CASSLDQGGTATDNEQFF. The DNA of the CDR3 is TGTGCCAGCAGCTTAGATCAGGGGGGTACAGCGACAGACAATGAGCAGTTCTTC.